This T cell receptor beta chain was recorded in a study of Tregs in tolerant kidney transplant recipients. Study-level points and caveats: Some patients' samples used different primers over time, so nucleotide sequences weren't comparable.

The nonmyeloablative bone marrow transplants came from related graft donors, with transient mixed chimerism. To note about this clone: Antigen unknown. Sequencing ends 3 residues short of the CDR3 end; the germline J gene provides the rest.

Sequenced by immunoSEQ multiplex PCR; TCRdb stores in-frame clones only, minus some. Its clone listing holds tens of thousands of clones. V shed 6 bases and J 2 bases; nucleotides not matched to a gene: 5. The CDR3 contains 14 residues. CDR1 is SEHNR, CDR2 FQNEAQ, per germline (reference sequence). This chain uses TRBV7-9 with TRBJ1-2; TRBD1 aligns across 8 bases. The clonotype originates from a human patient who received a combined kidney and bone marrow transplant. The graft donor may account for some of the T cells. Sequencing was performed on CD4+ T cells from blood (PBMCs), taken 24 months after the transplant. CDR3 DNA, as far as it was read: TGTGCCAGCAGTACAACAGGGGGGAACTATGGC. Its protein product is CASSTTGGNYG. The whole CDR3 protein reads CASSTTGGNYGYTF.